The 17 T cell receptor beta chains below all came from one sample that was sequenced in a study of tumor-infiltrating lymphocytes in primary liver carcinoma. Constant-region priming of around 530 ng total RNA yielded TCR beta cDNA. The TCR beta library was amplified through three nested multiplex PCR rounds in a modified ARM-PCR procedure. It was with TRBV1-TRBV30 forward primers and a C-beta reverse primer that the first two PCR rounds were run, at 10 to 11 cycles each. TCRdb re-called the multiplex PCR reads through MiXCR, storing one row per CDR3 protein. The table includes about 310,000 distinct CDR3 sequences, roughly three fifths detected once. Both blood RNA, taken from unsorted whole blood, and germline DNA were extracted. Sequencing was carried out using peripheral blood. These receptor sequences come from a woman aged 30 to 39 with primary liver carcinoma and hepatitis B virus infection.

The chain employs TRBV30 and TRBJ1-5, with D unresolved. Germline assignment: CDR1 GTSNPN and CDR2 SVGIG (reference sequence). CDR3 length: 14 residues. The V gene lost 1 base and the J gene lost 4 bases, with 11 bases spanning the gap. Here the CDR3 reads CAWSAPGPNQPQHF. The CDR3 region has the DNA TGTGCCTGGAGTGCCCCGGGCCCTAATCAGCCCCAGCATTTT.

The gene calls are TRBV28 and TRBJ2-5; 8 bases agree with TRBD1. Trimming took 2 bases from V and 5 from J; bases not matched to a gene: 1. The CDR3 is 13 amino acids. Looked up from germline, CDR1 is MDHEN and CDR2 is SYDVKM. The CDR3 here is CASSLQGAETQYF. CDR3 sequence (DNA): TGTGCCAGCAGTTTACAGGGGGCCGAGACCCAGTACTTC.

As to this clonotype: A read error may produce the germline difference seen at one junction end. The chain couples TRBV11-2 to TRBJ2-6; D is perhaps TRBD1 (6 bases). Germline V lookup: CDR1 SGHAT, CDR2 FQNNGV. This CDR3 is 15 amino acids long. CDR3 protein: CASSLQGTWANVPTF. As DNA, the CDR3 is TGTGCCAGCAGCTTACAGGGGACGTGGGCCAACGTCCCGACTTTC.

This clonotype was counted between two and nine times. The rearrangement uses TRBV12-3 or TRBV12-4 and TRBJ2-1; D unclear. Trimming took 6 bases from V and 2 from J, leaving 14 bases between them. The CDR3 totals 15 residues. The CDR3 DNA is TGTGCCAGCAGCTCCGCCTTACCACCCTACAATGAGCAGTTCTTC. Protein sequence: CASSSALPPYNEQFF.

This CDR3 is CASGRIGQSQETQYF. CDR3 nucleotide sequence: TGTGCCAGCGGCCGAATTGGGCAGTCGCAGGAGACCCAGTACTTC. The chain joins TRBV5-4 to TRBJ2-5; D gene unclear. Trimming shortened V by 7 bases and J by 5 bases, and 21 bases separated the two germline ends. CDR1 and CDR2 (germline): SGHNT, YYREEE (reference sequence). The CDR3 spans 15 residues.

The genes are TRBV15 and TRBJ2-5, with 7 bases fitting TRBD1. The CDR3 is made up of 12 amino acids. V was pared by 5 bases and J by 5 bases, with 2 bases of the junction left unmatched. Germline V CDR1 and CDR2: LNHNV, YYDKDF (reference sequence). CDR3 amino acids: CATSYRGETQYF. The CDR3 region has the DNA TGTGCCACCAGCTACAGGGGTGAGACCCAGTACTTC. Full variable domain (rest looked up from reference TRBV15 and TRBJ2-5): DAMVIQNPRYQVTQFGKPVTLSCSQTLNHNVMYWYQQKSSQAPKLLFHYYDKDFNNEADTPDNFQSRRPNTSFCFLDIRSPGLGDTAMYLCATSYRGETQYFGPGTRLLVL.

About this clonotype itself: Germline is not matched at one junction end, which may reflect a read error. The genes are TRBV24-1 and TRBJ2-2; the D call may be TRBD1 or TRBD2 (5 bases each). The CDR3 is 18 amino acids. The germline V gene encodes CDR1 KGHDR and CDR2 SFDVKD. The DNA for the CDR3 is TGTGCCACCAGTGATCTTCCCACCCTCAACCCGAACACCGGGGACCTGTTTTTT. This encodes CATSDLPTLNPNTGDLFF.

The CDR3 sequence is CASSFFPGQQETQYF. In DNA, the CDR3 is TGCGCCAGCAGCTTCTTCCCCGGACAGCAAGAGACCCAGTACTTC. V gene TRBV5-1 combines with J gene TRBJ2-5, with a weak D call TRBD1 (6 bases). V was clipped by 2 bases and J by 2 bases, with 13 bases between them. Germline CDR1 SGHRS, CDR2 YFSETQ. This CDR3 is built from 15 residues.

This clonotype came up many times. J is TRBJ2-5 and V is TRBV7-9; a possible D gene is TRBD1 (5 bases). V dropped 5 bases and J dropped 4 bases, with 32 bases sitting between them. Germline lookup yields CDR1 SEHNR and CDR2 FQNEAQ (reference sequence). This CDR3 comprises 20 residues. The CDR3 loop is CASSPMGLSTDLTTLETQYF. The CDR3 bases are TGTGCCAGCAGCCCCATGGGGCTATCGACAGATTTAACTACCCTAGAGACCCAGTACTTC.

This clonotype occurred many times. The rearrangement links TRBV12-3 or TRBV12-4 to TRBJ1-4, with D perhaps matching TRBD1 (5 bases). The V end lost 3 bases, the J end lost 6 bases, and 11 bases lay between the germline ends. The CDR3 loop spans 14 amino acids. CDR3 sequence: CASSFAGTYEKLFF. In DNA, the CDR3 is TGTGCCAGCAGTTTTGCCGGGACCTATGAAAAACTGTTTTTT.

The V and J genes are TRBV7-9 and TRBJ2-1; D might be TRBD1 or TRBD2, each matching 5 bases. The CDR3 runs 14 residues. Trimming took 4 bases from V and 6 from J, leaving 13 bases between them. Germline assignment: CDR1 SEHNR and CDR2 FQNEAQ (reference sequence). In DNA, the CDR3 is TGTGCCAGCAGCTGGGACGTAGTAGGCAATGAGCAGTTCTTC. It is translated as CASSWDVVGNEQFF.

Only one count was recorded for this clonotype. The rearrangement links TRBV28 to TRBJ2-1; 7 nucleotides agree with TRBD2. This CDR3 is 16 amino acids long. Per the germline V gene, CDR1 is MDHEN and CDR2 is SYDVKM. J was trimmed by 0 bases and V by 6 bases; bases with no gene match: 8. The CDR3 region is CASSETSYYSYNEQFF. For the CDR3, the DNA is TGTGCCAGCAGCGAGACTAGCTACTACTCCTACAATGAGCAGTTCTTC.

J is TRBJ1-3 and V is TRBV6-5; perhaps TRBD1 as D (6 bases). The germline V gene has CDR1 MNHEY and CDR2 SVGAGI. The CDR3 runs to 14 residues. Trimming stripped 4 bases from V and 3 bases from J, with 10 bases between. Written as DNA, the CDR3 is TGTGCCAGCAGTTTAGGGGGAATTGGAAACACCATATATTTT. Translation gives CASSLGGIGNTIYF.

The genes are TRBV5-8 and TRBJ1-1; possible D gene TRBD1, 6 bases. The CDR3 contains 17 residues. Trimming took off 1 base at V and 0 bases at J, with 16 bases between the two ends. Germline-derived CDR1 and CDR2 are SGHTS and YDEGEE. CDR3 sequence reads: CASSLFEFGGMNTEAFF. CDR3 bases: TGTGCCAGCAGCTTGTTCGAGTTCGGGGGCATGAACACTGAAGCTTTCTTT.

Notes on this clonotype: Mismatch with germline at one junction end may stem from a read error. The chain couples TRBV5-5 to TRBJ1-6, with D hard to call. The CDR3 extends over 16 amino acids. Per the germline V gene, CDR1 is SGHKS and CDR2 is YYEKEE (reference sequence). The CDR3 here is CASSLEWAIYNSPLLF. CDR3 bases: TGTGCCAGCAGCTTGGAATGGGCAATCTATAATTCACCCCTCCTCTTT.

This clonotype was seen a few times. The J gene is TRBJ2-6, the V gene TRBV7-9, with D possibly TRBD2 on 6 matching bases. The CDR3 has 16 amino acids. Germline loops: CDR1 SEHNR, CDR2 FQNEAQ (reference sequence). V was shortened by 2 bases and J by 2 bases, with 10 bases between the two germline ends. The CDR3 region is CASSLQGGAGANVLTF. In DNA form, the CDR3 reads TGTGCCAGCAGCTTACAGGGAGGAGCTGGGGCCAACGTCCTGACTTTC.

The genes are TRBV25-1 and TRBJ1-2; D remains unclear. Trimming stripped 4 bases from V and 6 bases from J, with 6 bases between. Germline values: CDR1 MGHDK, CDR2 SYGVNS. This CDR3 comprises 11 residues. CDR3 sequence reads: CASSAGNGYTF. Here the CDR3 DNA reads TGTGCCAGCAGTGCCGGGAATGGCTACACCTTC.